This TCR beta chain appears in the sequencing data of a study of cytomegalovirus exposure and HLA in healthy donors. General study findings and limits: Specificity for CMV antigens was confirmed in vitro for three of the CMV-associated chains. Associated with cytomegalovirus, according to the listing, were some 150 TCR beta chains. Most observed TCR sequences were rare, whereas some public TCRs were detected in many donors.

The assay was immunoSEQ multiplex PCR, and TCRdb's table has in-frame clones only and misses some. The sample has around 350,000 clones; roughly 88% are singletons. It was the approximately 110-subject validation cohort, separate from the approximately 620-subject first cohort, to which the donors belonged. Notes on this clone: The antigen is unknown.

The receptor's source is a woman younger than 35 in good health and CMV-seronegative. Input material: PBMCs.

The CDR3: CASSEETSVGELFF. CDR3 nucleotide sequence: TGCGCCAGCAGTGAAGAGACTAGCGTCGGGGAGCTGTTTTTT. V usage is TRBV10-1 and J usage is TRBJ2-2; 8 nucleotides align to TRBD2. The V gene's germline CDR1 is WNHNN and CDR2 SYGVQD (reference sequence). The CDR3 is 14 amino acids. With 3 bases clipped from V and 7 bases from J, the junction kept 4 bases outside the gene matches.